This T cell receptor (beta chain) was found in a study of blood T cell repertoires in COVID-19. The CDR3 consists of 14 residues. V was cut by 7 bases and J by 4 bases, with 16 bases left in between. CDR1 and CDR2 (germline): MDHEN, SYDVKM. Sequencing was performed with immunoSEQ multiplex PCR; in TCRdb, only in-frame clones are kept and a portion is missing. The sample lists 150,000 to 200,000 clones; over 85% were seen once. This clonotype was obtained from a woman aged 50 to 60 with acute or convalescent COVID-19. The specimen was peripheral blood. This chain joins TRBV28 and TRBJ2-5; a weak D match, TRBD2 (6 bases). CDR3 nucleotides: TGTGCCAGCACCCCATGGGGGGTCCCAGAGACCCAGTACTTC. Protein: CASTPWGVPETQYF.